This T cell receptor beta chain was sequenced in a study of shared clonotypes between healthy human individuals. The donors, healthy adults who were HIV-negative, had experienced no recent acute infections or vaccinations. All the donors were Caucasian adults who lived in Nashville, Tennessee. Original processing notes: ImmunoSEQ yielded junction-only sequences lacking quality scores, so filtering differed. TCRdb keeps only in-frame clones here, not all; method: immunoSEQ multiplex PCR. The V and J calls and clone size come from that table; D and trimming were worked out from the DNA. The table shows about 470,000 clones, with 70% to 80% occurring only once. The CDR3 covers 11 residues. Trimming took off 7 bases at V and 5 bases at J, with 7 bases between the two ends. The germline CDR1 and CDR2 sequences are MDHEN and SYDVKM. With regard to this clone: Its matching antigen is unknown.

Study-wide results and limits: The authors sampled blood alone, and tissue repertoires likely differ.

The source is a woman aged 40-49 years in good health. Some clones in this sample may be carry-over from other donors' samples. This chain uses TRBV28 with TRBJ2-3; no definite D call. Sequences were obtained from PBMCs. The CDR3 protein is CASTRRDTQYF. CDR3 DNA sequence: TGTGCCAGCACCCGCCGAGATACGCAGTATTTT.